One T cell receptor beta chain is described in this entry. The repertoire was sequenced with immunoSEQ multiplex PCR; TCRdb's copy has only in-frame clones and lacks some. The table lists approximately 720,000 clones, about 91% of them singletons. Positively selected for CCR7, the CD45RO-negative cells used as naive CD8 cells excluded terminally differentiated effector memory CD45RA+ cells. The CDR3 consists of 15 residues. V lost 1 base and J lost 4, with 14 bases in between. Germline V gene data show CDR1 as SGHNT and CDR2 as YENEEA. The sample is drawn from a study of shared clonotypes between healthy human individuals.

Input material: naive CD8+ T cells sorted from blood. The sequence was collected from a young man in good health. The chain joins TRBV11-3 to TRBJ2-7; tentative D call: TRBD2 (6 bases). CDR3 bases: TGTGCCAGCAGCTTAGGGGCGGGATCTCTATACGAGCAGTACTTC. Its protein is CASSLGAGSLYEQYF.